The rows below give T cell receptor beta chains drawn from one sample of a study of blood T cell repertoires in COVID-19. Sequenced by immunoSEQ multiplex PCR; TCRdb stores in-frame clones only, minus some. The sample carries about 100,000 clones, around 84% recorded once. Specimen: peripheral blood. Every receptor here comes from a man in his 70s with active or convalescent COVID-19. CDR3s include the opening cysteine and the closing phenylalanine or tryptophan. The D gene is left open where the match is weak. A clone size is listed for some rows: how often the clone was seen (once, few, many), or a class if it is expanded.

V gene	D gene	clone size	J gene	CDR3 DNA	CDR3 protein
TRBV18	.	.	TRBJ2-3	TGTGCCAGCTCACCTTCCCCGGGGGATACGCAGTATTTT	CASSPSPGDTQYF
TRBV5-5	TRBD1	.	TRBJ1-3	TGTGCCAGCAGCTTGGGACAGGGGATTCTTTCTGGAAACACCATATATTTT	CASSLGQGILSGNTIYF
TRBV7-8	.	.	TRBJ1-2	TGTGCCAGCAGCTTAAAACCGGGGGGGAGCTATGGCTACACCTTC	CASSLKPGGSYGYTF
TRBV5-6	.	.	TRBJ2-2	TGTGCCAGCAGCTTGGTTGGCTTAGGACACGGGGAGCTGTTTTTT	CASSLVGLGHGELFF
TRBV2	TRBD1	.	TRBJ1-3	TGTGCCAGCAGTGCGGCAGGGGGCCGAAACACCATATATTTT	CASSAAGGRNTIYF
TRBV12-5	.	.	TRBJ1-1	TGTGCTAGTGGTTCACAGGCGAACACTGAAGCTTTCTTT	CASGSQANTEAFF
TRBV7-2	.	.	TRBJ1-2	TGTGCCAGCAGCTTCTACGACAGCGCATCCTACACCTTC	CASSFYDSASYTF
TRBV12-3/TRBV12-4	.	.	TRBJ1-2	TGTGCCAGCAGCCTCAGGGATTTCCATGGCTACACCTTC	CASSLRDFHGYTF
TRBV19	.	.	TRBJ1-2	TGTGCCAGTAGTATAACACCCGGGACACGGGGTGGTGGCTACACCTTC	CASSITPGTRGGGYTF
TRBV2	.	.	TRBJ2-1	TGTGCCAGCAGTCCACTATGGGAGCAGTTCTTC	CASSPLWEQFF
TRBV7-2	TRBD2	.	TRBJ2-5	TGTGCCAGCAGCTTTCTAGCGGGGGTGGAAGAGACCCAGTACTTC	CASSFLAGVEETQYF
TRBV28	TRBD1	.	TRBJ2-7	TGTGCCAGCAGTTCCCGGACAGGGGGCCGCTACGAGCAGTACTTC	CASSSRTGGRYEQYF
TRBV6-6	TRBD1	.	TRBJ2-2	TGTGCCAGCAGTTACCACGGGACAGAGGGGACCGGGGAGCTGTTTTTT	CASSYHGTEGTGELFF
TRBV27	TRBD1	.	TRBJ1-2	TGTGCCAGCAGTTTAGGGACAGGGAGTCGCGGCTACACCTTC	CASSLGTGSRGYTF
TRBV24-1	.	few	TRBJ2-7	TGTGCCACCAGTGATCGGAGTCCCCGGCAGTACTTC	CATSDRSPRQYF
TRBV5-1	.	.	TRBJ2-5	TGCGCCAGCAGCTTGTCCGGGACACAAGAGACCCAGTACTTC	CASSLSGTQETQYF
TRBV6-5	.	once	TRBJ2-3	TGTGCCAGCAGTTACGCGGCCGGTGGAGGCACAGATACGCAGTATTTT	CASSYAAGGGTDTQYF
TRBV3-1/TRBV3-2	.	.	TRBJ1-1	TGTGCCAGCAGCCAGTCGGGGATTGGGACTGAAGCTTTCTTT	CASSQSGIGTEAFF
TRBV30	TRBD1	.	TRBJ2-3	TGTGCCTGGAGAAACAGGGGGAGGCCAAGCACAGATACGCAGTATTTT	CAWRNRGRPSTDTQYF
TRBV5-1	.	few	TRBJ1-2	TGCGCCAGCAGCTTACTTGGCGTAGGAGGTGGCTACACCTTC	CASSLLGVGGGYTF
TRBV5-8	.	.	TRBJ1-5	TGTGCCAGCAGCAACGTCCGGGGAGGGAGAAGGCCCCAGCATTTT	CASSNVRGGRRPQHF
TRBV21-1	.	.	TRBJ1-3	TGTGCCAGCAGCCCAGTATCGGACAGCTTAATCTCTGGAAACACCATATATTTT	CASSPVSDSLISGNTIYF
TRBV28	TRBD1	.	TRBJ2-7	TGTGCCAGCAGATCCGGGACAGGGAAGTCCGCTGGCTACGAGCAGTACTTC	CASRSGTGKSAGYEQYF
TRBV24-1	TRBD1	.	TRBJ2-1	TGTGCCACCAGTGAGGCCGGGACAGTGGTTGAGCAGTTCTTC	CATSEAGTVVEQFF
TRBV28	TRBD1	.	TRBJ2-3	TGTGCCAGCAGGGTCGGACAGGGGGCCCCAGATACGCAGTATTTT	CASRVGQGAPDTQYF
TRBV18	.	few	TRBJ2-6	TGTGCCAGCTCACCCGGTGGGGCCAACGTCCTGACTTTC	CASSPGGANVLTF
TRBV27	TRBD2	few	TRBJ2-1	TGTGCCAGCAGCCAGATTCTAGCGGGGTCCTACAATGAGCAGTTCTTC	CASSQILAGSYNEQFF
TRBV7-2	.	.	TRBJ2-5	TGTGCCAGCAGCGCACCCACGGGGGACCAAGAGACCCAGTACTTC	CASSAPTGDQETQYF
TRBV30	TRBD1	.	TRBJ1-5	TGTGCCTGGAGTAAGGTCAGGGGGGTTCAGCCCCAGCATTTT	CAWSKVRGVQPQHF
TRBV13	TRBD1	.	TRBJ1-2	TGTGCCAGCAGCCAAAACCGGGACAGGGTTTCTAGTGGCTACACCTTC	CASSQNRDRVSSGYTF
TRBV7-9	.	.	TRBJ1-3	TGTGCCAGCAGCTTAGACAGCCCCTCTGGAAACACCATATATTTT	CASSLDSPSGNTIYF
TRBV11-2	.	once	TRBJ2-3	TGTGCCAGCAGCCTCCAGGGGACCCACACCCCAAATACGCAGTATTTT	CASSLQGTHTPNTQYF
TRBV2	.	.	TRBJ1-1	TGTGCCAGCAGTGCTCAGGGGAACACTGAAGCTTTCTTT	CASSAQGNTEAFF
TRBV4-3	TRBD1	.	TRBJ1-4	TGCGCCAGCAGCCCAGACAGGGCGGAAAAACTGTTTTTT	CASSPDRAEKLFF
TRBV7-2	.	few	TRBJ1-5	TGTGCCAGCAGCTTAGAAGCTTTTCAGCCCCAGCATTTT	CASSLEAFQPQHF
TRBV7-6	TRBD1	.	TRBJ1-2	TGTGCCAGCAGCTTAGGAGCAGGGGGTGACTATGGCTACACCTTC	CASSLGAGGDYGYTF
TRBV6-5	.	once	TRBJ1-5	TGTGCCAGCAATCCCGACAGGAATAGCAATCAGCCCCAGCATTTT	CASNPDRNSNQPQHF
TRBV25-1	.	.	TRBJ1-2	TGTGCCAGCAGTGGATCTGACAGCGCCTATGGCTACACCTTC	CASSGSDSAYGYTF
TRBV27	TRBD2	.	TRBJ2-3	TGTGCCAGCAGGCACGGACTAGCGGGGGGCCCTAGCACAGATACGCAGTATTTT	CASRHGLAGGPSTDTQYF
TRBV3-1/TRBV3-2	TRBD2	.	TRBJ2-2	TGTGCCAGCAGCTACGGACTAGGCGCCGGGGAGCTGTTTTTT	CASSYGLGAGELFF
TRBV6-5	TRBD1	.	TRBJ1-2	TGTGCCAGCAGGCTTACAGGGGCATATGGCTACACCTTC	CASRLTGAYGYTF
TRBV28	TRBD2	.	TRBJ2-1	TGTGCCAGCAGTTTAGCTAATGGACTAGCGCGTTTCTTC	CASSLANGLARFF
TRBV5-8	TRBD1	.	TRBJ1-5	TGTGCCAGCAGCTTCGGACAGGGGACGGCTACCCAGCATTTT	CASSFGQGTATQHF
TRBV5-5	.	.	TRBJ1-2	TGTGCCAGCAACTCAATAGGCGGAGTTAACTATGGCTACACCTTC	CASNSIGGVNYGYTF
TRBV6-5	TRBD1	.	TRBJ1-1	TGTGCCAGCAGTCGTACAGGGGCCCTGAACACTGAAGCTTTCTTT	CASSRTGALNTEAFF